This T cell receptor beta chain was retrieved from a study of T cells after yellow fever vaccination. On the study more broadly: With SMART-Seq v4 Ultra Low Input, the fractions containing low cell numbers were prepared.

This CDR3 spans 13 amino acids. Germline assignment: CDR1 GTSNPN and CDR2 SVGIG (reference sequence). V lost 5 bases to trimming and J lost 3 bases; unmatched junction nucleotides: 3. Template switching by 5'RACE produced TCR cDNA, adding a universal primer site and UMIs. TCRdb processed the 5' RACE reads anew with MiXCR; each CDR3 protein has one entry. The sample holds 500,000 to 650,000 distinct CDR3 sequences, roughly an eighth seen once. The clonotype originates from a man younger than 45 who received the YFV17D yellow fever vaccine. The source material was PBMCs, sampled on the day of the yellow fever booster vaccination. The chain recombines TRBV30 with TRBJ2-7; 11 bases match TRBD1. CDR3 sequence (DNA): TGTGCCTGGTCCGGGACAGGGGGCTACGAGCAGTACTTC. Translating it yields CAWSGTGGYEQYF.